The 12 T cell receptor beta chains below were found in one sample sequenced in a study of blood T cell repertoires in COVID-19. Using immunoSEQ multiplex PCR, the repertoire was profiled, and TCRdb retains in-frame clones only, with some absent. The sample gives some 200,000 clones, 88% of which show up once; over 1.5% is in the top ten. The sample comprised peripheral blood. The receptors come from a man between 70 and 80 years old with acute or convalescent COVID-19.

The CDR3 sequence is CASSFAGVETQYF. The CDR3 DNA sequence: TGTGCCAGCAGTTTCGCGGGAGTTGAGACCCAGTACTTC. The chain is built from TRBV27 and TRBJ2-5, with TRBD2 matching 7 bases. With 3 bases clipped from V and 5 bases from J, the junction kept 3 bases outside the gene matches. Germline values: CDR1 MNHEY, CDR2 SMNVEV (reference sequence). The CDR3 has 13 amino acids.

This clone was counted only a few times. In DNA, the CDR3 is TGTGCCAGCAAGGTGACAGGCGGTCGAAACACCATATATTTT. Residues: CASKVTGGRNTIYF. The chain employs TRBV2 and TRBJ1-3; weak D call: TRBD1 (6 bases). The CDR3 runs 14 residues. The V end lost 7 bases, the J end lost 5 bases, and 15 bases lay between the germline ends. Germline CDR1 SNHLY, CDR2 FYNNEI.

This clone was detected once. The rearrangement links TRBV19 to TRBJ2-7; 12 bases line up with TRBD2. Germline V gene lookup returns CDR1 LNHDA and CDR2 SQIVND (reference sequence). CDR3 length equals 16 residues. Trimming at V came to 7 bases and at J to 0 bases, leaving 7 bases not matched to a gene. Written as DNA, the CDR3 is TGTGCCAGTAAGAAGCTAGCGGGAGGGAGCTCCTACGAGCAGTACTTC. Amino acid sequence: CASKKLAGGSSYEQYF.

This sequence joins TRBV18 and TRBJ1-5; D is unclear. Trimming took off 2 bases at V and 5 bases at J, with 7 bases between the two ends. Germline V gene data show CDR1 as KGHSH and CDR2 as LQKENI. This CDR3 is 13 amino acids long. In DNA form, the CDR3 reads TGTGCCAGCTCACCATCTATCTATCAGCCCCAGCATTTT. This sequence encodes CASSPSIYQPQHF.

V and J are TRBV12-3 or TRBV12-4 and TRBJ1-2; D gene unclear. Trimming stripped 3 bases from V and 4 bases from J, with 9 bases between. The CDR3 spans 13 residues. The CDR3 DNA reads TGTGCCAGCAGTTTCCCCGGGTTCTATGGCTACACCTTC. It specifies CASSFPGFYGYTF.

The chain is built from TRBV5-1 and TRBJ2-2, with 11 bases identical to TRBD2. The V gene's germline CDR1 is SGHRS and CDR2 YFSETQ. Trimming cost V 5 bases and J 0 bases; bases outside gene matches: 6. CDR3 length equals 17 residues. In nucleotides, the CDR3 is TGCGCCAGCAGTTCTCTAGCGGGAGGCCCGAACACCGGGGAGCTGTTTTTT. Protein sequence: CASSSLAGGPNTGELFF.

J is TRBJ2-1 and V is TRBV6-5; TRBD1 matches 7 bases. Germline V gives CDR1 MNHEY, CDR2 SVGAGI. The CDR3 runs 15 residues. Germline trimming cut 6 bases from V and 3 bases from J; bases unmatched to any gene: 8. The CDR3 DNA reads TGTGCCAGCAGCCCCACGGGACAGTACTACAATGAGCAGTTCTTC. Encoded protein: CASSPTGQYYNEQFF.

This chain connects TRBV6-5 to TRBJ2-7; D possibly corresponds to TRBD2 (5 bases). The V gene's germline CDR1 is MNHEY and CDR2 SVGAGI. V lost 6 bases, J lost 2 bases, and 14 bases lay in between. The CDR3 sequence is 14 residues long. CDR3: CASSGSGLPYEQYF. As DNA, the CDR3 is TGTGCCAGCAGCGGTTCAGGACTTCCCTACGAGCAGTACTTC.

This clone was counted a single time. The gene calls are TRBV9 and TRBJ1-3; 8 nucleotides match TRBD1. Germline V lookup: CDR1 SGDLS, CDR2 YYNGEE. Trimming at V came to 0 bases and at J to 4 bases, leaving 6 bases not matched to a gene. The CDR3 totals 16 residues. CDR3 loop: CASSVGAGTGGNTIYF. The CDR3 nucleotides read TGTGCCAGCAGCGTAGGGGCCGGGACAGGAGGAAACACCATATATTTT.

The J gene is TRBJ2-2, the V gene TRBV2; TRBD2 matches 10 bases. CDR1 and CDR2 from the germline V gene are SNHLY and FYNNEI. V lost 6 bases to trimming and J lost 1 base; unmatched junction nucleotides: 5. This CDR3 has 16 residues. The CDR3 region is CASRAGLAVNTGELFF. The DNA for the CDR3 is TGTGCCAGCAGAGCTGGACTAGCGGTGAACACCGGGGAGCTGTTTTTT.

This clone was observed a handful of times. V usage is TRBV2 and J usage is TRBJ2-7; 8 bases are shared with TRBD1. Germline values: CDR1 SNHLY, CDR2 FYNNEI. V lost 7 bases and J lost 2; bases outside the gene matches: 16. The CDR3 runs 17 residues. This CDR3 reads CASKDGTGAFSAYEQYF. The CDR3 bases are TGTGCCAGCAAAGACGGGACAGGAGCCTTCAGTGCCTACGAGCAGTACTTC. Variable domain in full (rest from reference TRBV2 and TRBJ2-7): EPEVTQTPSHQVTQMGQEVILRCVPISNHLYFYWYRQILGQKVEFLVSFYNNEISEKSEIFDDQFSVERPDGSNFTLKIRSTKLEDSAMYFCASKDGTGAFSAYEQYFGPGTRLTVT.

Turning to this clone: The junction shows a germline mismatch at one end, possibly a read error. The CDR3 nucleotides are TGTGCCAGCAGGGAAGACAGAAATCAGCCCCAGCATTTT. Encoded protein: CASREDRNQPQHF. V is TRBV2 and J is TRBJ1-5; D is possibly TRBD1 (5 bases). Per the germline V gene, CDR1 is SNHLY and CDR2 is FYNNEI. CDR3 length: 13 residues.